Sequencing of this T cell receptor (beta chain) was carried out in a study of cytomegalovirus exposure and HLA in healthy donors. In nominal health when sampled, donors likely had unrecorded immune exposures nonetheless. 60 Vbeta and 13 Jbeta primers were used in PCR. Sequencing was performed with immunoSEQ multiplex PCR; in TCRdb, only in-frame clones are kept and a portion is missing. This sample has about 120,000 clones; less than 80% occur once, and the top ten carry 4%. In the case of this clone: Antigen specificity is unknown.

Study results and limitations: Most TCR beta V segments were productive about 90% or about 30% of the time in an earlier analysis. Later analysis showed TCR association rates varying by HLA locus, highest for DRB1 and lowest for HLA-C. Among donors in an Asian-associated ancestry cluster, a later analysis reportedly found fewer N-insertions than the roughly 700-donor mean.

The sample taken for sequencing was PBMCs. This clonotype originated in a man aged 40-49 years in good health and CMV-seropositive.

CDR3 DNA: TGTGCCAGCAGTTATACAGGGCTTTACGACGAGCAGTACTTC. It codes for CASSYTGLYDEQYF. This chain joins TRBV5-4 and TRBJ2-7, with a weak D call TRBD1 (6 bases). This CDR3 is built from 14 residues. Trimming cost V 5 bases and J 5 bases, with 17 bases left between them. Germline CDR1 is SGHNT and CDR2 is YYREEE (reference sequence).